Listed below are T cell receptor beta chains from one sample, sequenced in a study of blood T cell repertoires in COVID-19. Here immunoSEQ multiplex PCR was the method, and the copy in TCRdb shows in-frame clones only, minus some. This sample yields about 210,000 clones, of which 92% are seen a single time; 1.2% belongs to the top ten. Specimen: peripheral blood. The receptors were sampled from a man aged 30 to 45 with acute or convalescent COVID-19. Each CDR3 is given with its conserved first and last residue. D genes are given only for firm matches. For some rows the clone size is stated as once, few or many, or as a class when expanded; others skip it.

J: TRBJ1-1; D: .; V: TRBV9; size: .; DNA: TGTGCCAGCAGCGTAGTAGGACAGACTGAAGCTTTCTTT; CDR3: CASSVVGQTEAFF
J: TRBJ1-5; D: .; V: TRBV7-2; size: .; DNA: TGTGCCAGCAGCCAAGTCCGGAGCAATCAGCCCCAGCATTTT; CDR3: CASSQVRSNQPQHF
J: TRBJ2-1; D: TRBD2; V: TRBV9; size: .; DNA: TGTGCCAGCAGCGTAGTGGTACGGGCGGGACTAGCGCTCAATGAGCAGTTCTTC; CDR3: CASSVVVRAGLALNEQFF
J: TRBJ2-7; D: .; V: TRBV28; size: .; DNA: TGTGCCAGCAGGACATACAGGGTATACGAGCAGTACTTC; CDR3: CASRTYRVYEQYF
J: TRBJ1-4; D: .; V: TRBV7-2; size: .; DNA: TGTGCCAGCAGCTCCCAACAGGGAGCTAATGAAAAACTGTTTTTT; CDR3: CASSSQQGANEKLFF
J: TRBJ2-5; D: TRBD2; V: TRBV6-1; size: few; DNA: TGTGCCAGCAGTGAAGCTAGCGGGGGTAAAGAGACCCAGTACTTC; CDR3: CASSEASGGKETQYF
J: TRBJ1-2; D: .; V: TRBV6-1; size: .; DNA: TGTGCCAGCAGTGATAACCCGCAGACATATGGCTACACCTTC; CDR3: CASSDNPQTYGYTF
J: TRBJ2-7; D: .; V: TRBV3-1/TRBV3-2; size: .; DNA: TGTGCCAGCAGCCAAGGCGCTAGGTTGCAGTACTTC; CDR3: CASSQGARLQYF
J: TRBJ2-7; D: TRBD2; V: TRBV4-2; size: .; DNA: TGTGCCAGCAGCCATCAAGCCGGGACTAGCGCCACCTACGAGCAGTACTTC; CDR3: CASSHQAGTSATYEQYF
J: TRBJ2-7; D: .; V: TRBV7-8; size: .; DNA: TGTGCCAGCAGCTTGTTCGGGGGGCTAGTGTACGAGCAGTACTTC; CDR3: CASSLFGGLVYEQYF
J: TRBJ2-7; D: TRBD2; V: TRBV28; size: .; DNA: TGTGCCAGCAGTTTACCGAGGGTGGCTAGCGGGAGTTCCTACGAGCAGTACTTC; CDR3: CASSLPRVASGSSYEQYF
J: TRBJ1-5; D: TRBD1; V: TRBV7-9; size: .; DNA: TGTGCCAGCAGCCGCACCGGGACAGGAAATCAGCCCCAGCATTTT; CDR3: CASSRTGTGNQPQHF
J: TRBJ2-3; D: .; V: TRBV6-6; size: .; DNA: TGTGCCAGCAGTTACGACTCGGGGAGCACAGATACGCAGTATTTT; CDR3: CASSYDSGSTDTQYF
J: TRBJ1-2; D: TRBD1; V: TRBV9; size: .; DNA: TGTGCCAGCAGCGCCGACCGGGACAGGGCCACCTTC; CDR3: CASSADRDRATF
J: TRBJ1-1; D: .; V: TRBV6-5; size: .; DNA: TGTGCCAGCAGCGGTGCACAGGGATTGATAACTGAAGCTTTCTTT; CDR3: CASSGAQGLITEAFF
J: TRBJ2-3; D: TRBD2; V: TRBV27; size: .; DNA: TGTGCCAGCAGATCTAGCGGGATTACAGATACGCAGTATTTT; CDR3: CASRSSGITDTQYF
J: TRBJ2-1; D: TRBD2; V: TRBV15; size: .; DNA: TGTGCCACCAGCAGGGTCCTCGGGACTAGCGGTAGGGAGCAGTTCTTC; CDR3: CATSRVLGTSGREQFF
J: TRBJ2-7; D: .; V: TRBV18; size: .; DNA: TGTGCCAGCTCCCCCCCCAGGGGTCTTCTCGAGCAGTACTTC; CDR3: CASSPPRGLLEQYF
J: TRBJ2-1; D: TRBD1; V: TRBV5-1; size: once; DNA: TGCGCCAGCAGCTTAAGCCGGACAGGCAAGTTCTTC; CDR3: CASSLSRTGKFF
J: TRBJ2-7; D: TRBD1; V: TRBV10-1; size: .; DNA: TGCGCCAGCAGTGGACGGCCGGGACAGGAGGTATCCTACGAGCAGTACTTC; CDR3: CASSGRPGQEVSYEQYF
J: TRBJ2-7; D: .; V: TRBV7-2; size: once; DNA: TGTGCCAGCAGCTTAGGACACATCTACGAGCAGTACTTC; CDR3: CASSLGHIYEQYF
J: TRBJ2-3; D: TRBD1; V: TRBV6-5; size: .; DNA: TGTGCCAGCAGCCGAACAGGGGAAGGCACAGATACGCAGTATTTT; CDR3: CASSRTGEGTDTQYF
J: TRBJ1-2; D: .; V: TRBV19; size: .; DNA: TGTGCCAGTAGTATAGATCCCGGACGGTCGGGATATGGCTACACCTTC; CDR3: CASSIDPGRSGYGYTF
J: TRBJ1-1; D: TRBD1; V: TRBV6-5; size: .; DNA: TGTGCCACGAGGAGTACAGGGGCGGTGGCTTTCTTT; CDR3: CATRSTGAVAFF
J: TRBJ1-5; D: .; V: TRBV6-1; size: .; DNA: TGTGCCAGCAGTGAAGGACTCCTCAGCAATCAGCCCCAGCATTTT; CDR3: CASSEGLLSNQPQHF
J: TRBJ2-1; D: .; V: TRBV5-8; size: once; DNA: TGTGCCAGCAGCGTGGTTCGCGTCGATGAGCAGTTCTTC; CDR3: CASSVVRVDEQFF
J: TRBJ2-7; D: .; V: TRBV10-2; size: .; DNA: TGCGCCAGCGGGCGCGGGGCATCCTACGAGCAGTACTTC; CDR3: CASGRGASYEQYF
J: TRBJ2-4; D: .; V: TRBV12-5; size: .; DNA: TGTGCTAGTGCCCTGGGCCCCTCAGACATTCAGTACTTC; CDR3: CASALGPSDIQYF
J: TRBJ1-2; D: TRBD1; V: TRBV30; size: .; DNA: TGTGCCTGGAGAAAACAGGGGGCGGGTGGCTACACCTTC; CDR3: CAWRKQGAGGYTF
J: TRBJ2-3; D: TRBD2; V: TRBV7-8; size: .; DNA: TGTGCCAGCAGCTCACTAGCGGGGGCAACCACAGATACGCAGTATTTT; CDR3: CASSSLAGATTDTQYF
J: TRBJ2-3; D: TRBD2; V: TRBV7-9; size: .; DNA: TGTGCCAGCAGCTCCATCCTAGCGGGAGTGGCAGATACGCAGTATTTT; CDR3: CASSSILAGVADTQYF
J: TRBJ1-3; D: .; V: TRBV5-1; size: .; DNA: TGCGCCAGCAGCTCTAACGCAGGGCGCTCTGGAAACACCATATATTTT; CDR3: CASSSNAGRSGNTIYF
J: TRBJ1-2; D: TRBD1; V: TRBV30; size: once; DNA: TGTGCCTGGAGTCCGCAGGGGGAGGTTGGCTACACCTTC; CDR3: CAWSPQGEVGYTF
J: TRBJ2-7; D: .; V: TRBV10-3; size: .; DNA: TGTGCCAGCCAAGACAGGCTATCCTACGAGCAGTACTTC; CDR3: CASQDRLSYEQYF
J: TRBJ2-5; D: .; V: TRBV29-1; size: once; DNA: TGCAGCGTTGACCAGAGGCAAGAGACCCAGTACTTC; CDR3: CSVDQRQETQYF
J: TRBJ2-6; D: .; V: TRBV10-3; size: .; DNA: TGTGCCATCAGTGAGTCTGATGGGGCAACCGGAGTCCTGACTTTC; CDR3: CAISESDGATGVLTF
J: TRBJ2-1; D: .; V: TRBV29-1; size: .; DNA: TGCAGCGTTGAAGTCTTTCTACAGTTCCCCTACAATGAGCAGTTCTTC; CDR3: CSVEVFLQFPYNEQFF
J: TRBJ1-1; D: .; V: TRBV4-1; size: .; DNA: TGCGCCAGCAGCCAAAAGTTTCCCACCAGGGGTCAGATTGAAGCTTTCTTT; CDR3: CASSQKFPTRGQIEAFF
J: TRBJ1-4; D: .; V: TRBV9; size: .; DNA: TGTGCCAGCAGCTATGGGCTTGCAACTAATGAAAAACTGTTTTTT; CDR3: CASSYGLATNEKLFF
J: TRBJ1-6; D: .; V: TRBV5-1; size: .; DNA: TGCGCCAGCAGCTTGTTGACAGTCGAGATATCCGTCTCCTATAATTCACCCCTCCACTTT; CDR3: CASSLLTVEISVSYNSPLHF
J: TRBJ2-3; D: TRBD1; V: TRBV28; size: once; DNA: TGTGCCAGCAGGGGGGGACAGGGAGAAGATACGCAGTATTTT; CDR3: CASRGGQGEDTQYF
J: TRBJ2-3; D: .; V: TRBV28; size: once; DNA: TGTGCCAGCAGAGGAAGACAGCGCACAGATACGCAGTATTTT; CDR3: CASRGRQRTDTQYF
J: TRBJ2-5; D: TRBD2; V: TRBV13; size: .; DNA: TGTGCCAGCAGCTCCGCAGCGGGACAAGAGACCCAGTACTTC; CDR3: CASSSAAGQETQYF
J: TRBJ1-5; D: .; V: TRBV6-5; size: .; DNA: TGTGCCAGCATTTTAACAGGGAATCAGCCCCAGCATTTT; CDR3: CASILTGNQPQHF
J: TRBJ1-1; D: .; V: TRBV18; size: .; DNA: TGTGCCAGCTCACCACAGACAGGGAACACTGAAGCTTTCTTT; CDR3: CASSPQTGNTEAFF
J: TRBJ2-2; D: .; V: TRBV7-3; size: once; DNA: TGTGCCAGCAGCTCCACAGGGAACGGCGGGGAGCTGTTTTTT; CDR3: CASSSTGNGGELFF
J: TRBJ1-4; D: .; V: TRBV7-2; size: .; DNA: TGTGCCAGCAGCGTAAGTTCGGGAGAAAAACTGTTTTTT; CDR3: CASSVSSGEKLFF
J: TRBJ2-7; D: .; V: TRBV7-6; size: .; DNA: TGTGCCAGCAGCCAACGGGGGAGCTCCTACGAGCAGTACTTC; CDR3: CASSQRGSSYEQYF
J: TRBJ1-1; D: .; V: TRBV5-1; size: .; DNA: TGCGCCAGCAGCATAGGGGAGGGGCTGGCTTTCTTT; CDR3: CASSIGEGLAFF
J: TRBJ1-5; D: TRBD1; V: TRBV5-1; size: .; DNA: TGCGCCAGCAGCTCAGGGGGTTTTGATCAGCCCCAGCATTTT; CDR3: CASSSGGFDQPQHF
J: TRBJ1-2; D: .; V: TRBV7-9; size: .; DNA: TGTGCCAGCAGCTTAGGGCCAGGACATATCGGCTACACCTTC; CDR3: CASSLGPGHIGYTF